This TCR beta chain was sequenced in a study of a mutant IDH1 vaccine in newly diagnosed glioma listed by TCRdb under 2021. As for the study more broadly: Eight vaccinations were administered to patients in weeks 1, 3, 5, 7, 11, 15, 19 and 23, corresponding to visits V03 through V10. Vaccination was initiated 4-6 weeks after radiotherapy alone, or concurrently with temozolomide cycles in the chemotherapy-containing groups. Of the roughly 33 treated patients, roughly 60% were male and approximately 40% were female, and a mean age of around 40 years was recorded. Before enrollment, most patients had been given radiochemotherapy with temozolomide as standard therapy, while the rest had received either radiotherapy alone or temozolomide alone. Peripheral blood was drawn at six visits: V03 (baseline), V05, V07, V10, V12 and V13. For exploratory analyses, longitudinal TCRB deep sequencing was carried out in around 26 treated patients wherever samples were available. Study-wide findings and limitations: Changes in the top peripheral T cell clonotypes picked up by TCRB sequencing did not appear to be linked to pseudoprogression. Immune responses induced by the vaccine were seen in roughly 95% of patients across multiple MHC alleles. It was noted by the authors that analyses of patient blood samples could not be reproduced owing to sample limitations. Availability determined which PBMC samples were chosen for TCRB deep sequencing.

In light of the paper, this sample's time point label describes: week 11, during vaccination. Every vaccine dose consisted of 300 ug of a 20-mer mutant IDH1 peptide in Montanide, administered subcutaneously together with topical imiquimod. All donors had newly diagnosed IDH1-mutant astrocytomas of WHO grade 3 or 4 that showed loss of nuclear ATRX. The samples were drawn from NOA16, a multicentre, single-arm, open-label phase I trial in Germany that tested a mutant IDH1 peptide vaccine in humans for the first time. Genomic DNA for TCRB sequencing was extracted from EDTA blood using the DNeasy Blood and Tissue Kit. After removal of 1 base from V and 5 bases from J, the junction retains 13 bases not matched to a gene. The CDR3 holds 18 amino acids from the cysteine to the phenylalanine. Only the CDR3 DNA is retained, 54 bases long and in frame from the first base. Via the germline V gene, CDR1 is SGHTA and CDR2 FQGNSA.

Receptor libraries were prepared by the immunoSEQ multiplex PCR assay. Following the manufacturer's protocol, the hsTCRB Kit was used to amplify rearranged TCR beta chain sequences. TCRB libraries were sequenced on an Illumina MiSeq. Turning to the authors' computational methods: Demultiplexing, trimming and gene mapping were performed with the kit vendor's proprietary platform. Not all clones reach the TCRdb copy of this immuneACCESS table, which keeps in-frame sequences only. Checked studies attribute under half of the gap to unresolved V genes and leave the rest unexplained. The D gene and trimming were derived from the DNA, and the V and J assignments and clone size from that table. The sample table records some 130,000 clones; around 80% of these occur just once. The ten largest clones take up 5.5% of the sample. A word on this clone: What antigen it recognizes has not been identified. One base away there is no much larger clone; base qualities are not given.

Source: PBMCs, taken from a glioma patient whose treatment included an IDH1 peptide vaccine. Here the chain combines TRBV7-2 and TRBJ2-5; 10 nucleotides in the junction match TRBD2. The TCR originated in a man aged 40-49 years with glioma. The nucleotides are TGTGCCAGCAGCTTAGTAATAGCGGGGGGTTTCCCGGGGGAGACCCAGTACTTC. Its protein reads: CASSLVIAGGFPGETQYF.